This T cell receptor beta chain comes out of a study of blood T cell repertoires in COVID-19. Overall study: The study drew acute and convalescent COVID-19 samples from the United States, Italy and Spain.

Authors' processing steps: For nucleated cells, counts were estimated from reference gene primer amplification. TCRdb's table, derived via immunoSEQ multiplex PCR, lists solely in-frame clones and lacks some. V, J and clone size reflect that table, while D and trimming were determined from the DNA. The profile covers about 170,000 clones, with around 79% appearing a single time and 15% to 20% taken by the ten largest. Participants were aged about 18 to 95 years, lived in about 26 US areas, and enrolled virtually. Participants were placed into cohorts based on the clinical history they reported. The table lists this clone with a few counts. The receptor was derived from a woman aged 70-85 years in a cohort exposed to, infected with or recovered from COVID-19 (not recorded which). The specimen sequenced was PBMCs or T cells enriched from blood (not recorded which).

The CDR3 nucleotides are TGTGCCAGCAGTTTGTCGGGAGGGAACACCGGGGAGCTGTTTTTT. Protein sequence: CASSLSGGNTGELFF. The rearrangement joins TRBV27 to TRBJ2-2, with 7 bases lining up with TRBD2. Germline values: CDR1 MNHEY, CDR2 SMNVEV (reference sequence). This CDR3 is built from 15 residues. Losses at the gene ends were 3 bases for V and 1 base for J; bases not matched to a gene: 2.